The 26 T cell receptor beta chains below come from one sample, sequenced in a study of blood T cell repertoires in COVID-19. The repertoire was sequenced with immunoSEQ multiplex PCR; TCRdb's copy has only in-frame clones and lacks some. The table includes 160,000 or so clones, approximately 93% detected once. The sample consisted of peripheral blood. These receptors were obtained from an older woman with COVID-19, enrolled during active disease.

This clone has more than one count but fewer than ten. The rearrangement joins TRBV2 to TRBJ1-5; maybe TRBD1 (5 bases). V was shortened by 6 bases and J by 3 bases, with 9 bases between the two germline ends. The CDR3 runs 13 residues. CDR1 is SNHLY, CDR2 FYNNEI, per germline. The CDR3 DNA reads TGTGCCAGCAGCGAGGACATCAATCAGCCCCAGCATTTT. Translation gives CASSEDINQPQHF. Looking up the rest from reference TRBV2 and TRBJ1-5 gives the full variable domain: EPEVTQTPSHQVTQMGQEVILRCVPISNHLYFYWYRQILGQKVEFLVSFYNNEISEKSEIFDDQFSVERPDGSNFTLKIRSTKLEDSAMYFCASSEDINQPQHFGDGTRLSIL.

This clone came up once. The chain is built from TRBV6-4 and TRBJ1-2; TRBD1 is a possible D gene (6 bases). The V and J ends lost 2 bases and 7 bases respectively, with 23 bases between them. Per germline, CDR1 MRHNA and CDR2 SNTAGT. The length of the CDR3 is 17 residues. The CDR3 DNA reads TGTGCCAGCAGTGACGGACGGGGCACCGGGACACGACGTGGCTACACCTTC. Translating gives CASSDGRGTGTRRGYTF.

The V gene is TRBV6-5, the J gene TRBJ2-7; D gene ambiguous. Looked up from germline, CDR1 is MNHEY and CDR2 is SVGAGI. V shed 7 bases and J shed 6 bases, with 13 bases lying between them. The CDR3 has 12 residues. The CDR3, as DNA: TGTGCCAGCATGGGCCCCTCACGCGAGCAGTACTTC. This sequence encodes CASMGPSREQYF.

The chain uses TRBV5-1 and TRBJ2-1; 10 nucleotides line up with TRBD2. The CDR3 is 15 amino acids. Trimming removed 4 bases from V and 1 base from J; junction bases left unmatched: 2. Germline CDR1 SGHRS, CDR2 YFSETQ. CDR3 amino acids: CASSVSGGSYNEQFF. As DNA, the CDR3 is TGCGCCAGCAGCGTTAGCGGGGGGTCCTACAATGAGCAGTTCTTC. The full variable domain, completed using reference TRBV5-1 and TRBJ2-1, is KAGVTQTPRYLIKTRGQQVTLSCSPISGHRSVSWYQQTPGQGLQFLFEYFSETQRNKGNFPGRFSGRQFSNSRSEMNVSTLELGDSALYLCASSVSGGSYNEQFFGPGTRLTVL.

The rearrangement links TRBV7-9 to TRBJ1-5, with D perhaps TRBD1 (6 bases). There are 18 residues in the CDR3. The germline V gene encodes CDR1 SEHNR and CDR2 FQNEAQ (reference sequence). V lost 1 base, J lost 0 bases, and 16 bases lay in between. The DNA for the CDR3 is TGTGCCAGCAGCTTAGATGGTACGGGACACCATAGCAATCAGCCCCAGCATTTT. Encoded protein: CASSLDGTGHHSNQPQHF.

The chain uses TRBV12-3 or TRBV12-4 and TRBJ2-1, with D possibly TRBD2 on 6 matching bases. The CDR3 contains 13 residues. The V end lost 8 bases, the J end lost 6 bases, and 14 bases lay between the germline ends. CDR3 amino acids: CASEQDYLNEQFF. The CDR3 DNA reads TGTGCCAGCGAACAGGACTACCTCAATGAGCAGTTCTTC.

On this clone: At the DNA level, this CDR3 is encoded by other sequences in the same sample as well. The chain links TRBV29-1 to TRBJ1-2; 7 nucleotides match TRBD1. With 4 bases clipped from V and 3 bases from J, the junction kept 2 bases outside the gene matches. The CDR3 is 12 residues long. Germline CDR1 and CDR2: SQVTM and ANQGSEA. This CDR3 reads CSVGQGDYGYTF. The CDR3, as DNA: TGCAGCGTTGGTCAGGGGGACTATGGCTACACCTTC.

V is TRBV6-2 or TRBV6-3 and J is TRBJ1-1; D not resolved. The V gene's germline CDR1 is MNHEY and CDR2 SVGEGT. With 1 base removed from V and 1 base from J, the gap between germline ends came to 10 bases. The length of the CDR3 is 15 residues. CDR3 in amino acids: CASSYLEVRNTEAFF. The CDR3 DNA reads as TGTGCCAGCAGTTACTTAGAGGTGAGGAACACTGAAGCTTTCTTT.

This chain joins TRBV24-1 and TRBJ1-1; 7 bases are a match to TRBD1. This CDR3 is built from 18 residues. Per germline, CDR1 KGHDR and CDR2 SFDVKD. Trimming took 2 bases from V and 3 from J; bases not matched to a gene: 14. CDR3: CATSDSLTTGRTDTEAFF. The CDR3 DNA reads as TGTGCCACCAGTGATTCCCTTACGACAGGGAGGACGGACACTGAAGCTTTCTTT.

The chain combines TRBV7-2 with TRBJ1-6, with D uncertain. CDR1 SGHTA and CDR2 FQGNSA come from the germline V gene. The CDR3 totals 13 residues. V gave up 4 bases and J gave up 3 bases, with 4 bases separating them. The CDR3 protein is CASSSGYNSPLHF. CDR3 in DNA: TGTGCCAGCAGCTCCGGCTATAATTCACCCCTCCACTTT.

The V and J genes are TRBV19 and TRBJ2-5; D remains ambiguous. CDR1 and CDR2 (germline): LNHDA, SQIVND (reference sequence). CDR3 length equals 15 residues. V gave up 3 bases and J gave up 9 bases, with 20 bases separating them. CDR3 coding DNA: TGTGCCAGTAGTATCATCCGGCCTCCCAGGTGCGCCCAGTACTTC. Its protein product is CASSIIRPPRCAQYF.

In the case of this clone: At one end the junction does not follow the germline gene, possibly because of a read error. V gene TRBV6-5 combines with J gene TRBJ1-1; a possible D gene is TRBD1 (5 bases). The V gene's germline CDR1 is MNHEY and CDR2 SVGAGI. The CDR3 has 11 residues. The CDR3 DNA reads as TGTGCCAGCAGTAAAAGGGGTGAAGTTTTCTTT. Protein: CASSKRGEVFF.

This clone came up a few times. The sample contains more than one DNA sequence encoding this CDR3. The rearrangement joins TRBV29-1 to TRBJ1-5; possibly TRBD1 for D (5 bases). CDR1 and CDR2 from the germline V gene are SQVTM and ANQGSEA. This CDR3 is 13 amino acids long. V lost 4 bases and J lost 3, with 10 bases in between. CDR3 nucleotide sequence: TGCAGCGTTGCATGGGGGGTCAATCAGCCCCAGCATTTT. Residues: CSVAWGVNQPQHF.

The rearrangement uses TRBV27 and TRBJ1-3, with D hard to call. The CDR3 is 13 amino acids. Trimming removed 2 bases from V and 2 bases from J, with 4 bases in between. Germline V lookup: CDR1 MNHEY, CDR2 SMNVEV (reference sequence). The CDR3 reads CASSLLAGNTIYF. CDR3 sequence (DNA): TGTGCCAGCAGTTTACTCGCTGGAAACACCATATATTTT.

This sequence joins TRBV4-1 and TRBJ2-2; tentatively, D is TRBD2 (5 bases). Germline V lookup: CDR1 MGHRA, CDR2 YSYEKL. V was pared by 5 bases and J by 1 base, with 17 bases between. This CDR3 has 17 amino acids. CDR3 sequence: CASSSRRRSGNTGELFF. CDR3 DNA sequence: TGCGCCAGCAGCTCAAGGCGAAGAAGCGGGAACACCGGGGAGCTGTTTTTT.

The gene calls are TRBV6-5 and TRBJ2-3, with D perhaps TRBD2 (5 bases). The CDR3 has 15 amino acids. Trimming removed 0 bases at V and 1 base at J, with 8 bases between. CDR1 and CDR2 from the germline V gene are MNHEY and SVGAGI. Here the CDR3 DNA reads TGTGCCAGCAGTTACTCGACGAGGGGCACAGATACGCAGTATTTT. Its protein product is CASSYSTRGTDTQYF.

The chain has TRBV4-3 and TRBJ2-1, with 7 bases fitting TRBD2. This CDR3 comprises 16 residues. The V gene's germline CDR1 is LGHNA and CDR2 YSLEER. Unmatched junction bases numbered 9, after V lost 2 bases and J lost 5 bases. As DNA, the CDR3 is TGCGCCAGCAGCCAATCTCCCAGCGGGGTCCACAATGAGCAGTTCTTC. This translates into CASSQSPSGVHNEQFF.

This clone appeared a single time. The chain has TRBV6-6 and TRBJ2-7, with TRBD2 matching 9 bases. Per the germline V gene, CDR1 is MNHNY and CDR2 is SVGAGI (reference sequence). The V segment lost 11 bases and the J segment 5 bases; nucleotides outside the gene matches: 7. The CDR3 loop spans 12 amino acids. The CDR3 spells CAGGGVIDEQYF. CDR3 nucleotide sequence: TGTGCCGGCGGGGGGGTTATAGACGAGCAGTACTTC.

The chain has TRBV19 and TRBJ1-4; possibly TRBD1 for D (5 bases). CDR3 length: 14 amino acids. The V end was cut by 4 bases, the J end by 7 bases, with 13 bases between. Germline CDR1 is LNHDA and CDR2 is SQIVND (reference sequence). CDR3 DNA: TGTGCCAGTAGTACCAGGGCGGACGTTGAAAAACTGTTTTTT. It is translated as CASSTRADVEKLFF.

The rearrangement joins TRBV3-1 (or the pseudogene TRBV3-2) to TRBJ2-4, with a weak D call TRBD2 (5 bases). V was clipped by 1 base and J by 1 base, with 11 bases between them. Germline V gene data show CDR1 as LGHDT and CDR2 as YNNKEL (reference sequence). The CDR3 covers 16 residues. CDR3 nucleotide sequence: TGTGCCAGCAGCCAAGTCCATACTAGTGCCAAAAACATTCAGTACTTC. It codes for CASSQVHTSAKNIQYF.

The chain joins TRBV5-1 to TRBJ2-3; a possible D gene is TRBD2 (5 bases). The CDR3 loop spans 18 amino acids. Germline values: CDR1 SGHRS, CDR2 YFSETQ. V was pared by 0 bases and J by 1 base, with 18 bases between. The CDR3 reads CASSLGLAGFRGTDTQYF. The CDR3 DNA reads TGCGCCAGCAGCTTGGGGCTGGCGGGTTTTCGCGGCACAGATACGCAGTATTTT.

This chain connects TRBV19 to TRBJ1-5; 7 bases fit TRBD1. Germline V lookup: CDR1 LNHDA, CDR2 SQIVND (reference sequence). V shed 5 bases and J 7 bases; nucleotides not matched to a gene: 11. The CDR3 is 15 amino acids. DNA for the CDR3: TGTGCCAGTAGTCGGGACAGAGAGCTTGGGCAGCCCCAGCATTTT. Translating it yields CASSRDRELGQPQHF.

The chain links TRBV18 to TRBJ2-7; 10 bases agree with TRBD1. Germline CDR1 and CDR2: KGHSH and LQKENI. The CDR3 is 15 amino acids. V gave up 3 bases and J gave up 3 bases; unmatched junction bases: 5. CDR3 residues: CASSPSTGGLYEQYF. The DNA of the CDR3 is TGTGCCAGCTCACCGTCGACAGGGGGCCTCTACGAGCAGTACTTC.

The chain has TRBV18 and TRBJ1-3; D remains unclear. Trimming removed 5 bases at V and 0 bases at J, with 11 bases between. Germline loops: CDR1 KGHSH, CDR2 LQKENI. This CDR3 is 15 amino acids long. The CDR3 DNA is TGTGCCAGCTCAGAAACGGTAGACTCTGGAAACACCATATATTTT. This translates into CASSETVDSGNTIYF.

As DNA, the CDR3 is TGTGCCAGTAGCCTGACGGAGTATAGCAATCAGCCCCAGCATTTT. Residues: CASSLTEYSNQPQHF. The rearrangement joins TRBV19 to TRBJ1-5; D remains ambiguous. Trimming removed 6 bases at V and 0 bases at J, with 12 bases between. Germline CDR1 is LNHDA and CDR2 is SQIVND (reference sequence). CDR3 length: 15 amino acids.

V gene TRBV6-5 combines with J gene TRBJ1-1; tentative D call: TRBD1 (6 bases). The CDR3 runs 14 residues. Germline assignment: CDR1 MNHEY and CDR2 SVGAGI. V lost 2 bases and J 9 bases, leaving 16 bases between the germline ends. The CDR3 protein is CASSYQGPKWQAFF. The DNA of the CDR3 is TGTGCCAGCAGTTACCAGGGGCCCAAATGGCAAGCTTTCTTT.